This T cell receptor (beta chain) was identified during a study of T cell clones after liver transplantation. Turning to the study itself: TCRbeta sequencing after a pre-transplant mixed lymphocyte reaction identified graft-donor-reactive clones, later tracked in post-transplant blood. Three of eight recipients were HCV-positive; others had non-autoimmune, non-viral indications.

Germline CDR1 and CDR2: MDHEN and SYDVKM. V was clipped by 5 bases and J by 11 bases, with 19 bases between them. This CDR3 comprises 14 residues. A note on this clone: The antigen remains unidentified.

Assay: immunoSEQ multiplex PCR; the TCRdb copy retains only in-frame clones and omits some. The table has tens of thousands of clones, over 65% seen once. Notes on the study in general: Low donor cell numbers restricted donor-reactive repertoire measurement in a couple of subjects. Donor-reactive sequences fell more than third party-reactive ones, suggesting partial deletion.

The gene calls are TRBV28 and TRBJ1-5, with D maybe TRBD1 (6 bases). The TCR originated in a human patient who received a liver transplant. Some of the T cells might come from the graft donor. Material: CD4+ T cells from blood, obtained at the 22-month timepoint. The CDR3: CASSPLGGGGAQHF. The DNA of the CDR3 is TGTGCCAGCAGTCCCCTGGGGGGAGGGGGAGCCCAGCATTTT.